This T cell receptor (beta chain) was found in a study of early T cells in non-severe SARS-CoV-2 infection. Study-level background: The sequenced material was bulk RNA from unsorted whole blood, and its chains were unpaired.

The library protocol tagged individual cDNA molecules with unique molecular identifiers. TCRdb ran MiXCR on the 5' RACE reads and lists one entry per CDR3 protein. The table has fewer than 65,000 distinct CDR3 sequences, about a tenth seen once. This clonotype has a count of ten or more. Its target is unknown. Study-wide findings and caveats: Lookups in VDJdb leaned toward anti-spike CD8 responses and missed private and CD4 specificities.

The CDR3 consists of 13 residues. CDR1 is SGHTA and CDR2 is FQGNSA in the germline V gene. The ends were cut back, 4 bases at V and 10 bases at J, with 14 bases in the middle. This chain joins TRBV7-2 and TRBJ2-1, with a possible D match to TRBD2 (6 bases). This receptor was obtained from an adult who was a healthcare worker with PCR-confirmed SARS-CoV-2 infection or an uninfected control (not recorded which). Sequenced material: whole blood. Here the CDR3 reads CASSSMPLAEQFF. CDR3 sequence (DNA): TGTGCCAGCAGCTCCATGCCCCTAGCGGAGCAGTTCTTC. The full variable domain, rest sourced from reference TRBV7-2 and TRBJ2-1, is GAGVSQSPSNKVTEKGKDVELRCDPISGHTALYWYRQSLGQGLEFLIYFQGNSAPDKSGLPSDRFSAERTGGSVSTLTIQRTQQEDSAVYLCASSSMPLAEQFFGPGTRLTVL.